The present entry profiles one TCR beta chain with its context. This sample stems from a study of blood T cell repertoires in COVID-19. Study-level information: Samples representing acute and convalescent COVID-19 were sourced from the United States, Italy and Spain. T cells, B-cell-depleted T cells, or PBMCs supplied cDNA or gDNA.

Repertoires were generated with immunoSEQ multiplex PCR, while TCRdb's copy carries only in-frame clones and drops some. The repertoire holds about 240,000 clones, with roughly 76% as singletons. Followed over time, Seattle patients had been enrolled while infection was active. V trimming: 4 bases; J trimming: 0 bases; junction bases outside the gene matches: 3. Germline CDR1 is MNHEY and CDR2 is SMNVEV (reference sequence). The CDR3 length is 14 residues. The sequence was obtained from a woman older than 75 with COVID-19, enrolled during active disease. V and J are TRBV27 and TRBJ2-7; 7 bases line up with TRBD2. The source material was peripheral blood. The CDR3 reads CASSYSGFSYEQYF. The CDR3 DNA follows: TGTGCCAGCAGTTATAGCGGGTTCTCCTACGAGCAGTACTTC.